Presented here are 4 T cell receptor beta chains from one specimen sequenced in a study of shared clonotypes between healthy human individuals (dated by TCRdb to 2018 to 2021). The protocol used for the library was the immunoSEQ multiplex PCR assay. The table was pulled from immuneACCESS by TCRdb, which kept in-frame rearrangements only. Such tables lose some clones; where checked, under half of the loss comes from unresolved V genes, and the rest has no known cause. For this sample there are some 2.1 million clones; roughly 96% appear just once. Of the sample, 0.13% falls within the top ten clones. Source material: naive CD4+ T cells sorted from blood. The sample's cell subset or site label, in plain terms: CD45RA+ positively selected. Receptors were obtained from a man between 18 and 35 years old in good health.

J is TRBJ2-3 and V is TRBV7-9; D may be TRBD2 (6 bases). Trimming took 5 bases from V and 5 from J, leaving 20 bases between them. CDR3 size: 16 residues. CDR1 SEHNR and CDR2 FQNEAQ come from the germline V gene (reference sequence). The CDR3 nucleotides read TGTGCCAGCAGCATCCTAACGGGAGCTCCCGGAGATACGCAGTATTTT. As protein: CASSILTGAPGDTQYF.

This chain uses TRBV4-3 with TRBJ2-2; D gene unclear. CDR3 length: 17 amino acids. V was trimmed by 0 bases and J by 3 bases, leaving 14 bases between them. Germline V gene sequence: CDR1 LGHNA, CDR2 YSLEER. CDR3 in DNA: TGCGCCAGCAGCCAAGAGCCTAGGACGTTGGACACCGGGGAGCTGTTTTTT. This encodes CASSQEPRTLDTGELFF.

The genes are TRBV2 and TRBJ2-5; D is perhaps TRBD1 (6 bases). The CDR3 extends over 14 amino acids. Per germline, CDR1 SNHLY and CDR2 FYNNEI. The V end was cut by 6 bases, the J end by 0 bases, with 11 bases between. DNA for the CDR3: TGTGCCAGCAGCGGGACACAGTACCAAGAGACCCAGTACTTC. Its translation is CASSGTQYQETQYF.

As for this clone: Different DNA sequences within this sample yield the same CDR3. The rearrangement links TRBV28 to TRBJ2-4, with D maybe TRBD1 (5 bases). This CDR3 region has 15 residues. V gave up 5 bases and J gave up 0 bases, with 11 bases separating them. Germline CDR1 and CDR2: MDHEN and SYDVKM. The CDR3 loop reads CASSLRTLAKNIQYF. The DNA for the CDR3 is TGTGCCAGCAGTCTTAGGACATTAGCCAAAAACATTCAGTACTTC.